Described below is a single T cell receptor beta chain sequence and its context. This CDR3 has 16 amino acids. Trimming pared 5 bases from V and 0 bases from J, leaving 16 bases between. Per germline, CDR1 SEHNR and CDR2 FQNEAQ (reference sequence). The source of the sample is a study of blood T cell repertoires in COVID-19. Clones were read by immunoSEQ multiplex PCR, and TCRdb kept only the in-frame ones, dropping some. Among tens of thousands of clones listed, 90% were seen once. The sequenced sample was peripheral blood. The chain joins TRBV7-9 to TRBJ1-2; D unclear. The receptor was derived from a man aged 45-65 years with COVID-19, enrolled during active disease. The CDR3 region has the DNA TGTGCCAGCAGCCTACGAGATTTCAACCCTAACTATGGCTACACCTTC. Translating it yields CASSLRDFNPNYGYTF.